The clone carrying this T cell receptor (beta chain) qualifies as medium-sized (0.01 to 0.1%). The data were taken from a study of tumor-infiltrating lymphocytes in oesophageal squamous cell carcinoma. CDR3 length: 13 residues. With 5 bases removed from V and 6 bases from J, the gap between germline ends came to 13 bases. TCRdb analysed the PCR reads with MiXCR anew, one entry per CDR3 protein. The repertoire includes some 21,000 distinct CDR3 sequences, more than 30% of them detected once, and more than 30% sits in the top ten. The receptor comes from a male donor with esophageal squamous cell carcinoma. The sequenced sample consisted of esophageal tumor tissue. The rearrangement joins TRBV12-3 or TRBV12-4 to TRBJ2-5; possible D gene TRBD2, 5 bases. This CDR3 is CASSRTSTKTQYF. CDR3 in DNA: TGTGCCAGCAGTCGGACTTCGACTAAGACCCAGTACTTC.